This T cell receptor (beta chain) was sequenced in a study of identifying expanded T cells in peripheral blood (dated by TCRdb to about 2019). For the wider study: Technical replicates were generated by sequencing separate aliquots of the same genomic DNA pool, with four replicates compared pairwise. Overall study outcomes, separate from this receptor: The binomial model flagged around 1.2 differentially abundant clones between technical replicates but approximately 15 over approximately 2 weeks and around 19 over approximately 4 weeks. Variance in clone template counts between approximately two-week samples significantly increased with total template count across all healthy donors. The authors expected biological variance in healthy repertoires might increase further over much longer intervals such as months to years. Both the number of clones called differentially abundant and the false-positive rate were significantly reduced by the beta-binomial model across all healthy-donor time intervals.

TCRbeta CDR3 regions were profiled with the immunoSEQ Assay using bias-controlled multiplex PCR amplification of genomic DNA. Per the original workflow: To quantify the absolute abundance of each unique TCRbeta CDR3 region, the sequences were collapsed and filtered. Differential abundance was tested with two models: a binomial (Fisher-equivalent) model and a beta-binomial model that adds time-dependent variance fitted from healthy donors. Any clone with fewer than 5 combined templates was excluded, and a clone was called differentially abundant if its Benjamini-Hochberg FDR was below 0.01. Using the form v = (b*log(k)+a)^2, the beta-binomial variance was modeled as a function of the total template count across the two samples. In TCRdb, the immuneACCESS table is reduced to in-frame sequences with V and J assigned. These tables do not hold every clone; where another copy was compared, an unresolved V gene accounts for under half, and the others remain unexplained. The V and J calls and clone size come from that table; D and trimming were worked out from the DNA. The sample data list some 90,000 clones, and around 90% of these were observed just once. Clones ranked in the top ten supply around 17% of the sample.

Counted from cysteine to phenylalanine, this CDR3 has 17 amino acids. The read is trimmed to its CDR3 DNA, 51 bases read in frame from base 1. The CDR1 and CDR2 encoded by the germline V gene are MDHEN and SYDVKM. The germline ends are 18 bases apart after V is trimmed by 6 bases and J by 0 bases. During the collection period, no immune events, such as infections, were documented for the healthy donors. To calibrate time-dependent variance in a beta-binomial model of T-cell clone differential abundance, blood repertoires from healthy donors were used as a training cohort. The training cohort comprised ten or so healthy donors, 3 female and 7 male. The donors were between roughly 29 and 65 years old, with an average age of about 45 years. Whole blood, obtained from a commercial supplier, was collected from each healthy donor at three time points spaced approximately two weeks apart. Genomic DNA was extracted from unsorted whole blood for immunosequencing.

Comments on this clone: Its binding antigen is unknown. Base-call qualities are not available, and no considerably larger clone is one nucleotide away.

Sequencing was performed on blood. This clonotype was obtained from a person aged 18 to 75 in good health. The chain couples TRBV28 to TRBJ1-5; TRBD1 might be the D gene, on 5 matching bases. The nucleotides are TGTGCCAGCAGACTCTGGAGGGGACCGCTTAGCAATCAGCCCCAGCATTTT. Its protein product is CASRLWRGPLSNQPQHF.